The text below deals with one TCR beta chain. Profiling relied on immunoSEQ multiplex PCR, and the TCRdb table lists in-frame clones only, not all of them. The table records over 1.5 million clones, 95% to 99% of them present only once. This record belongs to a study of shared clonotypes between healthy human individuals. As for the study in general: A couple of women and a few men aged 18 to 49 made up the donors.

The TCR comes from a man aged 25-40 years in good health. Sequencing was carried out using naive CD4+ T cells sorted from blood. Stated subset: CD45RA+ positively selected.

CDR3 in amino acids: CASNTGRLANNEQFF. The CDR3 coding sequence is TGCGCCAGCAACACGGGGCGGCTAGCCAACAATGAGCAGTTCTTC. J is TRBJ2-1 and V is TRBV5-1; D is perhaps TRBD1 or TRBD2 (5 bases each). The CDR3 is made up of 15 amino acids. Germline values: CDR1 SGHRS, CDR2 YFSETQ. V was trimmed by 6 bases and J by 5 bases, leaving 18 bases between them.